This TCR beta chain was recorded in a study of Ad26.COV2.S vaccination and SARS-CoV-2 variants. The CDR3 covers 15 residues. Germline V gene data show CDR1 as LNHDA and CDR2 as SQIVND (reference sequence). Losses at the gene ends were 6 bases for V and 6 bases for J; bases not matched to a gene: 6. The repertoire was sequenced with immunoSEQ multiplex PCR; TCRdb's copy has only in-frame clones and lacks some. The sample records just over 350,000 clones, about 92% being singletons. Study outcomes and limitations: CD8+ and CD4+ T cells specific for spike reportedly responded with substantial breadth after vaccination. Spike-specific TCR breadth was greater in vaccine than placebo recipients.

The sample holds a few counts of this clone. The antigen is undetermined. The sample has other DNA sequences that encode this CDR3 too. The specimen comprised peripheral blood, sampled after recovery from COVID-19. The TCR was taken from a human donor who had recovered from COVID-19. The chain links TRBV19 to TRBJ1-5; TRBD1 aligns across 12 bases. The CDR3 DNA is TGTGCCAGTAGGACGGGACAGGGGGCAAGTCAGCCCCAGCATTTT. Translation: CASRTGQGASQPQHF.